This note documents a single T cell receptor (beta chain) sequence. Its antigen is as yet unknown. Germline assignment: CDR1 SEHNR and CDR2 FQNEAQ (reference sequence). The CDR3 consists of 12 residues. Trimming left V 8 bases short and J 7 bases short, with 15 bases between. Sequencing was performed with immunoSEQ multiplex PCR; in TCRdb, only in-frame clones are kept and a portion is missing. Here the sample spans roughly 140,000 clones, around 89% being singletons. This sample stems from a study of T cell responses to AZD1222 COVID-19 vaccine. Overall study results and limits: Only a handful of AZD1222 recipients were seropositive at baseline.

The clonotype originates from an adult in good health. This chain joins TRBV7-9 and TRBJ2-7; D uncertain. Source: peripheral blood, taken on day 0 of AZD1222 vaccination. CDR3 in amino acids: CASSTGYNEQYF. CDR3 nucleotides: TGTGCCAGCTCGACCGGCTACAATGAGCAGTACTTC.